This T cell receptor (beta chain) was documented in a study of PD-1 and CTLA-4 blockade in melanoma. Clones were sequenced by immunoSEQ multiplex PCR, and TCRdb holds only the in-frame ones, with some missing. Among some 7,100 clones listed, roughly 80% were seen once. With 4 bases removed from V and 5 bases from J, the gap between germline ends came to 13 bases. Germline V lookup: CDR1 SGDLS, CDR2 YYNGEE. The CDR3 is 13 residues long. The sequences come from CD8+ T cells from peripheral blood, collected before anti-PD-1 treatment. The rearrangement joins TRBV9 to TRBJ2-7; unclear D gene. The origin of this receptor is a human donor with melanoma. The CDR3 region has the DNA TGTGCCAGCAGCTCAGACGTCCCCAACGAGCAGTACTTC. Translated, it gives CASSSDVPNEQYF. Drawing the rest from reference TRBV9 and TRBJ2-7, the complete variable domain is DSGVTQTPKHLITATGQRVTLRCSPRSGDLSVYWYQQSLDQGLQFLIQYYNGEERAKGNILERFSAQQFPDLHSELNLSSLELGDSALYFCASSSDVPNEQYFGPGTRLTVT.